The rows below give T cell receptor beta chains drawn from one sample of a study of blood T cells in healthy people across ages. TCRdb passed the 5' RACE reads through MiXCR, listing each CDR3 protein once. In the table there are about 1.1 million distinct CDR3 sequences, 35% to 45% of which are singletons. Source material: blood. The receptors derive from a man between 18 and 29 years old in good health. CDR3s include the opening cysteine and the closing phenylalanine or tryptophan. D genes are given only for firm matches. Expanded clones get a size class; other rows say once, few or many, or leave the size out.

v_call,d_call,j_call,clone_size,cdr3_nt,cdr3_aa
TRBV7-9,TRBD1,TRBJ2-7,NA,TGTGCCAGCAGCTCGGGACAGGAGCAGTACTTC,CASSSGQEQYF
TRBV27,NA,TRBJ2-5,few,TGTGCCAGCAGTTTATCTGCAGGGGAGGCCCAGTACTTC,CASSLSAGEAQYF
TRBV19,NA,TRBJ1-2,NA,TGTGCCAGTAAGGAGGGAAACTATGGCTACACCTTC,CASKEGNYGYTF
TRBV27,NA,TRBJ2-2,NA,TGTGCCAGCAGTTACAGGCCCAATGGGAACACCGGGGAGCTGTTTTTT,CASSYRPNGNTGELFF
TRBV6-2/TRBV6-3,NA,TRBJ2-1,many,TGTGCCAGCAGTTACTCAGGACAGACGTACAATGAGCAGTTCTTC,CASSYSGQTYNEQFF
TRBV12-3/TRBV12-4,NA,TRBJ1-5,few,TGTGCCAGCAGTGTAGGGCGCAATCAGCCCCAGCATTTT,CASSVGRNQPQHF
TRBV12-3/TRBV12-4,NA,TRBJ2-7,NA,TGTGCCAGCAGTGTCGGGGGACTTACCTACAATGAGCAGTACTTC,CASSVGGLTYNEQYF
TRBV7-9,NA,TRBJ2-3,NA,TGTGCCAGCAGCTCCTCTGACAGGGAGGCTGATACGCAGTATTTT,CASSSSDREADTQYF
TRBV20-1,TRBD1,TRBJ2-7,few,TGCAGTGTACCCGGGACAGGGTTCTACGAGCAGTACTTC,CSVPGTGFYEQYF
TRBV5-1,NA,TRBJ2-1,many,TGCGCCAGCAGCTTAGGTGTCGACAATGAGCAGTTCTTC,CASSLGVDNEQFF
TRBV27,NA,TRBJ2-3,few,TGTGCCAGCAGTTTAATATATCCGGGGGGCACAGATACGCAGTATTTT,CASSLIYPGGTDTQYF